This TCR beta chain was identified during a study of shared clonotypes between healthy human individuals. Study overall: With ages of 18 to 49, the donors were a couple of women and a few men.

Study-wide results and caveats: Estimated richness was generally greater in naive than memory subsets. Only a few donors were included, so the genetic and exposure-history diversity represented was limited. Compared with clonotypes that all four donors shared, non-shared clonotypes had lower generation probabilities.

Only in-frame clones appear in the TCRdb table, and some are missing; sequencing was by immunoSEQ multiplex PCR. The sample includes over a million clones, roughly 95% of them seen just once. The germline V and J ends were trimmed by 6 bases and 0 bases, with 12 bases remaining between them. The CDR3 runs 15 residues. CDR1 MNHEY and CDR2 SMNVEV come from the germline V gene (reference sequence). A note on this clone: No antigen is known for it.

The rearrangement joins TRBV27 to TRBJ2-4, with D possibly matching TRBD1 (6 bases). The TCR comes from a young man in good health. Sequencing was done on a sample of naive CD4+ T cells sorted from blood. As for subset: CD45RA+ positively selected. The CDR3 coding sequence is TGTGCCAGCAGAGTGCAGGGGAGAGCCAAAAACATTCAGTACTTC. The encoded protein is CASRVQGRAKNIQYF.